Below, 8 T cell receptor beta chains from the same sample are listed, as sequenced in a study of blood T cell repertoires in COVID-19. Using immunoSEQ multiplex PCR, the repertoire was profiled, and TCRdb retains in-frame clones only, with some absent. The sample contains just over 95,000 clones, roughly 87% of which appear only once. The material sequenced was peripheral blood. These receptors were collected from a man older than 75 with acute or convalescent COVID-19.

The chain links TRBV19 to TRBJ2-4; TRBD1 aligns across 8 bases. This CDR3 has 14 amino acids. The trim removed 6 bases at V and 0 bases at J, leaving 1 base unmatched. Per germline, CDR1 LNHDA and CDR2 SQIVND (reference sequence). The CDR3 region has the DNA TGTGCCAGTAGGGACAGGGCAGCCAAAAACATTCAGTACTTC. Translation gives CASRDRAAKNIQYF.

The chain has TRBV28 and TRBJ1-5; D unresolved. The CDR3 has 15 amino acids. V lost 2 bases and J 4 bases, leaving 12 bases between the germline ends. Germline V gene sequence: CDR1 MDHEN, CDR2 SYDVKM. The CDR3 loop reads CASSLREPGNQPQHF. CDR3 in DNA: TGTGCCAGCAGTTTAAGGGAGCCCGGTAATCAGCCCCAGCATTTT.

This CDR3 reads CASSQGERVNTEAFF. As DNA, the CDR3 is TGTGCCAGCAGCCAGGGGGAACGGGTGAACACTGAAGCTTTCTTT. The chain combines TRBV2 with TRBJ1-1, with 7 bases fitting TRBD1. Germline V gene sequence: CDR1 SNHLY, CDR2 FYNNEI. This CDR3 is 15 amino acids long. Trimming took 6 bases from V and 0 from J; bases not matched to a gene: 7.

The rearrangement links TRBV5-1 to TRBJ2-1; 10 nucleotides agree with TRBD2. CDR1 is SGHRS, CDR2 YFSETQ, per germline. V lost 4 bases, J lost 5 bases, and 9 bases stayed unmatched. This CDR3 is 16 amino acids long. The DNA for the CDR3 is TGCGCCAGCAGCCGGACTAGCGGCCCTACTCACAATGAGCAGTTCTTC. Protein: CASSRTSGPTHNEQFF.

This chain links TRBV7-2 with TRBJ1-5; possibly TRBD1 for D (5 bases). Germline V gene data show CDR1 as SGHTA and CDR2 as FQGNSA. The V end was cut by 3 bases, the J end by 4 bases, with 16 bases between. The CDR3 consists of 16 residues. The CDR3: CASSFSPLGGNQPQHF. DNA of the CDR3: TGTGCCAGCAGCTTCTCACCCCTCGGGGGAAATCAGCCCCAGCATTTT.

This clone was observed a few times. The chain carries TRBV7-2 and TRBJ1-3; 7 bases map to TRBD1. The CDR3 sequence is 16 residues long. J was trimmed by 3 bases and V by 5 bases; bases with no gene match: 10. Germline lookup yields CDR1 SGHTA and CDR2 FQGNSA. The chain's CDR3 is CASSQRDRVDGNTIYF. The CDR3 nucleotides read TGTGCCAGCAGCCAGAGAGACAGGGTGGATGGAAACACCATATATTTT.

V gene TRBV6-7 combines with J gene TRBJ1-3, with 9 bases aligning to TRBD1. TRBV6-7 is designated an ORF whose function remains uncertain. The V gene end was trimmed by 11 bases and the J gene end by 6 bases; junction bases not matched to a gene: 5. The CDR3 consists of 12 residues. As DNA, the CDR3 is TGTGCCGGGGGACAGGGCGAAAACACCATATATTTT. It yields the protein CAGGQGENTIYF.

The chain employs TRBV28 and TRBJ2-7, with TRBD1 matching over 11 bases. The CDR3 is 16 amino acids. Per germline, CDR1 MDHEN and CDR2 SYDVKM. V was clipped by 5 bases and J by 5 bases; unmatched bases: 11. CDR3 sequence reads: CASSLTGGQGAHEQYF. In DNA, the CDR3 is TGTGCCAGCAGTCTCACAGGCGGACAGGGGGCGCACGAGCAGTACTTC.